This TCR beta chain was observed in a study of a mutant IDH1 vaccine in newly diagnosed glioma. Turning to the study itself: Standard pretreatment was either radiotherapy, temozolomide, or, for most, radiochemotherapy with temozolomide.

Time point noted: week 23, last vaccination. In every dose of vaccine, 300 ug of mutant IDH1 20-mer peptide was given alongside topical imiquimod. The CDR3 runs to 15 residues. CDR1 is SGDLS and CDR2 is YYNGEE in the germline V gene. On this clone: No antigen is known for it.

Some clones are missing from TCRdb's copy, which holds only in-frame ones; the method was immunoSEQ multiplex PCR. The table shows some 80,000 clones, with approximately 85% occurring only once. The study, taken as a whole, reports: The occurrence of vaccine-induced immune responses was seen in over 85% of patients.

This rearrangement joins TRBV9 to TRBJ2-5; 7 bases are a match to TRBD1. The tail of the sequence fits TRBJ2-7 better, so the J call may be wrong. The receptor was derived from a woman between 50 and 59 years old with glioma. The material sequenced was PBMCs, taken from a glioma patient whose treatment included an IDH1 peptide vaccine. Here the CDR3 DNA reads TGTGCCAGCAGCGTAGAAACAGGGGACTCCTACGAGCAGTACTTC. Translating it yields CASSVETGDSYEQYF.